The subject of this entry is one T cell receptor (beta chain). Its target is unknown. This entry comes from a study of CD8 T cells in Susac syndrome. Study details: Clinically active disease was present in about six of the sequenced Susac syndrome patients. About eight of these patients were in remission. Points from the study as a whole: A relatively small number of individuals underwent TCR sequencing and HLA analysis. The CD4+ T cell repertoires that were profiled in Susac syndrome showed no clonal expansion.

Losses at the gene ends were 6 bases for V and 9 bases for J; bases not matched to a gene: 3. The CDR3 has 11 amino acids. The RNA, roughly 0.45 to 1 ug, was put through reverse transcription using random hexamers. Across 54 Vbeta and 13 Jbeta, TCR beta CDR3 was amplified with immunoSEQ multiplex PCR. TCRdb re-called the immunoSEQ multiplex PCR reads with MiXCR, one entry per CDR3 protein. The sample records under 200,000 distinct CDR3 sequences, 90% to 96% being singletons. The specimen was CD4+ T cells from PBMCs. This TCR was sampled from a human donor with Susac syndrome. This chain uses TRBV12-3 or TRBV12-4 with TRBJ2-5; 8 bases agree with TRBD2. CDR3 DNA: TGTGCCAGCAGCCGGGGGGGGGCCCAGTACTTC. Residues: CASSRGGAQYF.